The entry below describes one TCR beta chain. Antigen unknown. Clones were read by immunoSEQ multiplex PCR, and TCRdb kept only the in-frame ones, dropping some. The top ten hold approximately 10% of the sample, which has 150,000 to 200,000 clones, about nine tenths seen once. Time point indicated: blood 4 weeks post-SBRT, at nephrectomy. Treatment denoted: 15 Gy SBRT to primary tumor, nephrectomy 4 weeks later. Nephrectomy followed 15 Gy stereotactic body radiation by 4 weeks. Clear cell pathology was present in this patient's renal cell carcinoma. This entry belongs to a study of radiation and T cells in renal cell carcinoma. Germline assignment: CDR1 LNHDA and CDR2 SQIVND (reference sequence). The CDR3 is made up of 15 amino acids. The ends were cut back, 0 bases at V and 4 bases at J, with 13 bases in the middle. Study outcomes and limitations: In blood, top tumor clones expanded by 2 weeks, shrinking by 4.

The chain is built from TRBV19 and TRBJ2-7; D ambiguous. This TCR was recovered from a woman in her forties or fifties with renal cell carcinoma. The material sequenced was blood, taken from a patient whose treatment included radiotherapy and nephrectomy. The CDR3 region is CASSIEDQTIYEQYF. Here the CDR3 DNA reads TGTGCCAGTAGTATAGAAGACCAGACGATTTACGAGCAGTACTTC.